A selection of T cell receptor beta chains follows, all from one sample in a study of identical twins. Using its own MiXCR run on the 5' RACE reads, TCRdb lists one record per CDR3 protein. Among under 300,000 distinct CDR3 sequences listed, over 12% were seen once. The specimen was memory (CD45RO+) T cells sorted from blood. Source of these receptors: a woman aged 18-29 years in good health. The CDR3 runs from the conserved cysteine through the conserved F or W. A D gene is named only where the DNA matches it firmly. Part of the rows lack a size; the others show once, few, many or a class for expanded clones.

abundance	d_gene	v_gene	len	j_gene	CDR3nt	CDR3aa
few	TRBD1	TRBV12-3/TRBV12-4	15	TRBJ2-2	TGTGCCAGCAGTGGAGGACAGGGACACACCGGGGAGCTGTTTTTT	CASSGGQGHTGELFF
few	.	TRBV7-2	15	TRBJ2-2	TGTGCCAGCAGCTTAGGCACAGGCTCGGCCGGGGAGCTGTTTTTT	CASSLGTGSAGELFF
.	TRBD2	TRBV7-9	13	TRBJ2-1	TGTGCCAGCAACGGGGGGGCAGGCAATGAGCAGTTCTTC	CASNGGAGNEQFF
.	.	TRBV7-7	13	TRBJ2-7	TGTGCCAGCAGCTTAAGTAGGACTGGCGAGCAGTACTTC	CASSLSRTGEQYF
.	TRBD2	TRBV20-1	13	TRBJ2-7	TGCAGTGCTACCGGGACTAGCATTTACGAGCAGTACTTC	CSATGTSIYEQYF
few	.	TRBV27	15	TRBJ1-4	TGTGCCAGCAGTTTAGAAGGGGTTTCTAATGAAAAACTGTTTTTT	CASSLEGVSNEKLFF
few	.	TRBV5-5	14	TRBJ2-7	TGTGCCAGCAGCCGAGGACGGAGCTCCTACGAGCAGTACTTC	CASSRGRSSYEQYF
many	.	TRBV10-3	15	TRBJ2-2	TGTGCCATCAGTGTGGTCGATCAGGTCGCCGGGGAGCTGTTTTTT	CAISVVDQVAGELFF
many	.	TRBV4-3	15	TRBJ2-4	TGCGCCAGCAGCCCGACGGGGAGCGGCCAAAACATTCAGTACTTC	CASSPTGSGQNIQYF
.	.	TRBV6-2/TRBV6-3	15	TRBJ2-7	TGTGCCAGCAGCAACCAAAGGGGACGGCTCCACGAGCAGTACTTC	CASSNQRGRLHEQYF
.	TRBD2	TRBV20-1	13	TRBJ2-5	TGCAGTGCTCCAAGAAGCGGGAAAGAGACCCAGTACTTC	CSAPRSGKETQYF
.	TRBD1	TRBV19	16	TRBJ1-2	TGTGCCAGTAGTATATTTTTCGAGACAGGGCTCGCTGGCTACACCTTC	CASSIFFETGLAGYTF
many	.	TRBV5-1	16	TRBJ2-3	TGCGCCAGCAGCTTGGAGGTGGGAGGCCTGGCAGATACGCAGTATTTT	CASSLEVGGLADTQYF
few	TRBD1	TRBV7-8	15	TRBJ2-5	TGTGCCAGCAGCACTCGGACAGGGCCTAGGGAGACCCAGTACTTC	CASSTRTGPRETQYF
few	TRBD1	TRBV27	15	TRBJ1-2	TGTGCCAGCAGTTTGACAGGGTATGCCAATGCTGGCTACACCTTC	CASSLTGYANAGYTF
few	.	TRBV4-2	13	TRBJ1-5	TGTGCCAGCAGCCAAGTATACGGGGAGCCCCAGCATTTT	CASSQVYGEPQHF
.	TRBD1	TRBV27	16	TRBJ2-3	TGTGCCAGCTATCCAACCGGACAGGGGATCCTATATACGCAGTATTTT	CASYPTGQGILYTQYF
few	.	TRBV6-2/TRBV6-3	12	TRBJ2-1	TGTGCCAGCAGTTATCTGAGACATAGGCAGTTCTTC	CASSYLRHRQFF
few	TRBD1	TRBV27	14	TRBJ1-2	TGTGCCAGCAGTTTTACAGGGGGACTTTATGGCTACACCTTC	CASSFTGGLYGYTF
few	TRBD1	TRBV12-3/TRBV12-4	15	TRBJ1-1	TGTGCCAGCACCTTTCGCAGGGGGGTGAACACTGAAGCTTTCTTT	CASTFRRGVNTEAFF
many	.	TRBV15	20	TRBJ2-5	TGTGCCACCAGCAGAGAACACCTCATTGGGGGCCCTAGCGCCCAAGAGACCCAGTACTTC	CATSREHLIGGPSAQETQYF
.	.	TRBV7-9	14	TRBJ1-5	TGTGCCAGCACCGTATGGGGGGGGGATCAGCCCCAGCATTTT	CASTVWGGDQPQHF
few	.	TRBV5-1	16	TRBJ2-5	TGCGCCAGCAGCTCCCAGGGGCAGAGATACCAAGAGACCCAGTACTTC	CASSSQGQRYQETQYF
.	.	TRBV27	14	TRBJ2-7	TGTGCCAGCAGTAACCGGGACACCACCTACGAGCAGTACTTC	CASSNRDTTYEQYF
.	.	TRBV6-1	11	TRBJ1-1	TGTGCCAGCAGTCGGACCACTGAAGCTTTCTTT	CASSRTTEAFF
.	.	TRBV7-2	17	TRBJ2-3	TGTGCCAGCAGCTTAGCGCTTATTGGGCAGGGGATAGATACGCAGTATTTT	CASSLALIGQGIDTQYF
.	.	TRBV6-5	12	TRBJ1-4	TGTGCCAGCGGGAAAGAGCGGACCAAACTGTTTTTT	CASGKERTKLFF
many	.	TRBV2	14	TRBJ2-6	TGTGCCAGCAGTGAACATACTGGGGCCAACGTCCTGACTTTC	CASSEHTGANVLTF
few	.	TRBV3-1	13	TRBJ2-7	TGTGCCAGCAGCCAAGATTCGGTCTACGAGCAGTACTTC	CASSQDSVYEQYF
.	.	TRBV2	14	TRBJ2-6	TGTGCCAGCAGTGGAGACTCTGGGGCCAACGTCCTGACTTTC	CASSGDSGANVLTF
few	TRBD2	TRBV6-5	14	TRBJ2-1	TGTGCCAGCAGTAACCGACTAGCGGGAGGGCGAAAATTCTTC	CASSNRLAGGRKFF
.	.	TRBV9	15	TRBJ2-3	TGTGCCAGCAGCCGCTGGGGGCGGAGCACAGATACGCAGTATTTT	CASSRWGRSTDTQYF
many	TRBD1	TRBV5-6	12	TRBJ1-1	TGTGCCAGCAGCCGCGACAGGGGTGAAGCTTTCTTT	CASSRDRGEAFF
few	.	TRBV5-5	15	TRBJ2-3	TGTGCCAGCAGCTTCGATGGTGGACGGGCAGATACGCAGTATTTT	CASSFDGGRADTQYF
.	TRBD2	TRBV5-6	15	TRBJ2-3	TGTGCCAGCAGCTTGGCCCCTCTAGCGGCAGATACGCAGTATTTT	CASSLAPLAADTQYF
few	TRBD1	TRBV10-3	13	TRBJ1-1	TGTGCCATCAGGGTGGACAGGGACACTGAAGCTTTCTTT	CAIRVDRDTEAFF
.	TRBD2	TRBV7-3	14	TRBJ2-1	TGTGCCAGCAGCTTAAACCTAGCGGGGGGTGAGCAGTTCTTC	CASSLNLAGGEQFF
many	TRBD2	TRBV20-1	15	TRBJ2-1	TGCAGTGCTAGAGACGGCGGGGGGGCAGAAAATGAGCAGTTCTTC	CSARDGGGAENEQFF
few	.	TRBV12-3/TRBV12-4	13	TRBJ1-2	TGTGCCAGCAGCATCGGGGGGCGGGTTGGCTACACCTTC	CASSIGGRVGYTF
.	.	TRBV11-2	14	TRBJ2-5	TGTGCCAGCAGCTTAGGAGGTTCCGGAGAGACCCAGTACTTC	CASSLGGSGETQYF
few	TRBD2	TRBV7-6	17	TRBJ2-5	TGTGCCAGCAGCTTGGGAGGGACTAGCGGGGTCCAAGAGACCCAGTACTTC	CASSLGGTSGVQETQYF
.	.	TRBV2	14	TRBJ1-4	TGTGCCAGCAGCCCCGACAGTTTGGCAGAAAAACTGTTTTTT	CASSPDSLAEKLFF
few	.	TRBV11-2	15	TRBJ2-7	TGTGCCAGCAGCTTAGATAGGAGGGCTACCTACGAGCAGTACTTC	CASSLDRRATYEQYF
few	.	TRBV12-3/TRBV12-4	16	TRBJ2-1	TGTGCCAGCAGTTTTCGTCGGGTCGGCTCCTACAATGAGCAGTTCTTC	CASSFRRVGSYNEQFF
.	.	TRBV4-1	14	TRBJ2-3	TGCGCCAGCAGCCCTAGGACTATTACAGATACGCAGTATTTT	CASSPRTITDTQYF
.	.	TRBV4-2	16	TRBJ2-3	TGTGCCAGCAGCCAAGATCAGGGGGGGGCTGGAGATACGCAGTATTTT	CASSQDQGGAGDTQYF